Listed below are T cell receptor beta chains from one sample, sequenced in a study of OX40 agonist ivuxolimab in advanced cancers. The table came from immunoSEQ multiplex PCR; TCRdb's copy has only in-frame clones and leaves some out. This sample has roughly 100,000 clones, with 86% found just once. Material: CD4+ or CD8+ T cells sorted from blood, obtained in a trial of the OX40 agonist ivuxolimab. The receptors come from an adult with an advanced solid tumor such as melanoma, head and neck, liver or kidney cancer. CDR3s include the opening cysteine and the closing phenylalanine or tryptophan. The D gene is left open where the match is weak. Not every row has a clone size; where given, it reads once, few, many or a size class.

j_call: TRBJ2-1
v_call: TRBV6-1
clone_size: NA
d_call: TRBD2
cdr3_nt: TGTGCCAGCAGTGAAGAGGCTAGCGGTTTCTACAATGAGCAGTTCTTC
cdr3_aa: CASSEEASGFYNEQFF

j_call: TRBJ2-7
v_call: TRBV18
clone_size: NA
d_call: TRBD1
cdr3_nt: TGTGCCAGCTCACCCACAGGGGTATCCTCCTACGAGCAGTACTTC
cdr3_aa: CASSPTGVSSYEQYF

j_call: TRBJ2-5
v_call: TRBV5-4
clone_size: NA
d_call: NA
cdr3_nt: TGTGCCAGCAGCTCCTTACAGGCCCTCGGGGAGACCCAGTACTTC
cdr3_aa: CASSSLQALGETQYF

j_call: TRBJ1-4
v_call: TRBV11-3
clone_size: few
d_call: NA
cdr3_nt: TGTGCCAGCAGCTTAGTATTGCGGACAAAGCCAGAAAAACTGTTTTTT
cdr3_aa: CASSLVLRTKPEKLFF

j_call: TRBJ2-1
v_call: TRBV4-2
clone_size: few
d_call: TRBD2
cdr3_nt: TGTGCCAGCAGCCGCGGGGGGTTAGCGGGAGACAATGAGCAGTTCTTC
cdr3_aa: CASSRGGLAGDNEQFF

j_call: TRBJ2-7
v_call: TRBV19
clone_size: NA
d_call: NA
cdr3_nt: TGTGCCAGTACCCGTACGACAGACTCCTACGAGCAGTACTTC
cdr3_aa: CASTRTTDSYEQYF

j_call: TRBJ1-2
v_call: TRBV6-5
clone_size: NA
d_call: NA
cdr3_nt: TGTGCCAGCAAAAGATCCCTGGAAGGCTATGGCTACACCTTC
cdr3_aa: CASKRSLEGYGYTF

j_call: TRBJ2-7
v_call: TRBV29-1
clone_size: NA
d_call: NA
cdr3_nt: TGCAGCGTTCTCAGGGAGGATAACGAGCAGTACTTC
cdr3_aa: CSVLREDNEQYF

j_call: TRBJ2-7
v_call: TRBV6-5
clone_size: few
d_call: TRBD2
cdr3_nt: TGTGCCAGCAGTTGGGCGGGAGGGTACGAGCAGTACTTC
cdr3_aa: CASSWAGGYEQYF

j_call: TRBJ1-2
v_call: TRBV14
clone_size: once
d_call: TRBD1
cdr3_nt: TGTGCCAGCAGCCAAGACAGGGGGAATGGCTACACCTTC
cdr3_aa: CASSQDRGNGYTF

j_call: TRBJ1-6
v_call: TRBV30
clone_size: NA
d_call: NA
cdr3_nt: TGTGCCTGGAGTGATTACAGGCGAAGCTCCTATAATTCACCCCTCCACTTT
cdr3_aa: CAWSDYRRSSYNSPLHF

j_call: TRBJ1-1
v_call: TRBV5-1
clone_size: NA
d_call: TRBD1
cdr3_nt: TGCGCCAGCAGCTTGGCCAGGACAGGGAGAACTGAAGCTTTCTTT
cdr3_aa: CASSLARTGRTEAFF

j_call: TRBJ1-1
v_call: TRBV11-2
clone_size: once
d_call: NA
cdr3_nt: TGTGCCAGCAGCTTAAGGTGGGGGACTGTGAACACTGAAGCTTTCTTT
cdr3_aa: CASSLRWGTVNTEAFF

j_call: TRBJ2-7
v_call: TRBV19
clone_size: NA
d_call: TRBD1
cdr3_nt: TGTGCCAGTAGTAGCCGTGGGACAGCGACCTACGAGCAGTACTTC
cdr3_aa: CASSSRGTATYEQYF

j_call: TRBJ2-1
v_call: TRBV7-2
clone_size: NA
d_call: TRBD1
cdr3_nt: TGTGCCAGCAGCTCAGACAGGGGGTCCTACAATGAGCAGTTCTTC
cdr3_aa: CASSSDRGSYNEQFF

j_call: TRBJ2-5
v_call: TRBV23-1
clone_size: NA
d_call: NA
cdr3_nt: TGCGCCAGCAGTCAAAAGTTCCAAGAGACCCAGTACTTC
cdr3_aa: CASSQKFQETQYF

j_call: TRBJ1-5
v_call: TRBV6-1
clone_size: NA
d_call: NA
cdr3_nt: TGTGCCAGCAGTGGGGGGACTTTCAATCAGCCCCAGCATTTT
cdr3_aa: CASSGGTFNQPQHF

j_call: TRBJ2-5
v_call: TRBV7-6
clone_size: NA
d_call: NA
cdr3_nt: TGTGCCAGCAGCTTATCGGAGTTGGAGACCCAGTACTTC
cdr3_aa: CASSLSELETQYF

j_call: TRBJ1-4
v_call: TRBV5-6
clone_size: few
d_call: NA
cdr3_nt: TGTGCCAGCAGCTGGACTAATGGACTTGAGCTGTTTTTT
cdr3_aa: CASSWTNGLELFF

j_call: TRBJ2-7
v_call: TRBV10-3
clone_size: NA
d_call: TRBD2
cdr3_nt: TGTGCCATCAGAGGGACTAGCGGGGGCTACGAGCAGTACTTC
cdr3_aa: CAIRGTSGGYEQYF

j_call: TRBJ1-6
v_call: TRBV2
clone_size: NA
d_call: NA
cdr3_nt: TGTGCCAGCAGTGAACGGGCAGGGGATAATTCACCCCTCCACTTT
cdr3_aa: CASSERAGDNSPLHF

j_call: TRBJ1-1
v_call: TRBV18
clone_size: NA
d_call: NA
cdr3_nt: TGTGCCAGCTCACCACCGTCCGCGACAGAAGTTGAAGCTTTCTTT
cdr3_aa: CASSPPSATEVEAFF

j_call: TRBJ1-2
v_call: TRBV13
clone_size: NA
d_call: NA
cdr3_nt: TGTGCCAGCAGCCCTCCCGATGTGGCCTGGTATGGCTACACCTTC
cdr3_aa: CASSPPDVAWYGYTF

j_call: TRBJ1-2
v_call: TRBV5-6
clone_size: once
d_call: NA
cdr3_nt: TGTGCCAGCAGCCCGCCCGGCAAGAGGTTTGGCTACACCTTC
cdr3_aa: CASSPPGKRFGYTF

j_call: TRBJ1-2
v_call: TRBV30
clone_size: NA
d_call: NA
cdr3_nt: TGTGCCTGGGGAGGTCGGGTATCTAACTATGGCTACACCTTC
cdr3_aa: CAWGGRVSNYGYTF

j_call: TRBJ2-7
v_call: TRBV6-5
clone_size: NA
d_call: TRBD2
cdr3_nt: TGTGCCAGCGGGAGGGACTCCTACGAGCAGTACTTC
cdr3_aa: CASGRDSYEQYF

j_call: TRBJ2-7
v_call: TRBV7-3
clone_size: NA
d_call: TRBD2
cdr3_nt: TGTGCCAGCAGCTTACTAGCGGGAGGTGCGCGGGAGCAGTACTTC
cdr3_aa: CASSLLAGGAREQYF

j_call: TRBJ2-3
v_call: TRBV4-1
clone_size: NA
d_call: TRBD1
cdr3_nt: TGCGCCAGCAGCCAACTTCGGACAGGGAACACAGATACGCAGTATTTT
cdr3_aa: CASSQLRTGNTDTQYF

j_call: TRBJ2-2
v_call: TRBV30
clone_size: NA
d_call: NA
cdr3_nt: TGTGCCTGGCAGATTAACACCGGGGAGCTGTTTTTT
cdr3_aa: CAWQINTGELFF

j_call: TRBJ1-2
v_call: TRBV2
clone_size: NA
d_call: TRBD1
cdr3_nt: TGTGCCAGCAGTGGACAGGGGATTGGCGGCTACACCTTC
cdr3_aa: CASSGQGIGGYTF

j_call: TRBJ2-7
v_call: TRBV5-1
clone_size: NA
d_call: TRBD1
cdr3_nt: TGCGCCAGCAGCCTGGGGACAGGGGCGGCCTACGAGCAGTACTTC
cdr3_aa: CASSLGTGAAYEQYF

j_call: TRBJ2-3
v_call: TRBV5-1
clone_size: once
d_call: TRBD2
cdr3_nt: TGCGCCAGCAGCGCCTTAGCGGGGGGGCAAGTAGATACGCAGTATTTT
cdr3_aa: CASSALAGGQVDTQYF

j_call: TRBJ2-7
v_call: TRBV7-2
clone_size: NA
d_call: NA
cdr3_nt: TGTGCCAGCAGCGTAACCGGGACAACCGAGCAGTACTTC
cdr3_aa: CASSVTGTTEQYF

j_call: TRBJ1-1
v_call: TRBV10-3
clone_size: NA
d_call: TRBD1
cdr3_nt: TGTGCCATCAGTGAGTCCGGGACAGGGGGCGCGAATGAAGCTTTCTTT
cdr3_aa: CAISESGTGGANEAFF

j_call: TRBJ2-7
v_call: TRBV5-4
clone_size: NA
d_call: TRBD1
cdr3_nt: TGTGCCAGCAGTCCTAGACAGGGGGCTAGGGAGCAGTACTTC
cdr3_aa: CASSPRQGAREQYF

j_call: TRBJ2-6
v_call: TRBV5-1
clone_size: once
d_call: NA
cdr3_nt: TGCGCCAGCAGCTTGGGGCAGGGTGGGGCCAACGTCCTGACTTTC
cdr3_aa: CASSLGQGGANVLTF

j_call: TRBJ2-7
v_call: TRBV11-3
clone_size: NA
d_call: TRBD1
cdr3_nt: TGTGCCATCGCACCGGGACAGCCGCCCTACGAGCAGTACTTC
cdr3_aa: CAIAPGQPPYEQYF

j_call: TRBJ1-2
v_call: TRBV7-9
clone_size: NA
d_call: TRBD1
cdr3_nt: TGTGCCAGCAGCGTAACCGGGACAGGGGGCTCTCATGGCTACACCTTC
cdr3_aa: CASSVTGTGGSHGYTF

j_call: TRBJ2-6
v_call: TRBV5-4
clone_size: NA
d_call: NA
cdr3_nt: TGTGCCAGCAGCTTCGGGGGGCCCTACTCTGGGGCCAACGTCCTGACTTTC
cdr3_aa: CASSFGGPYSGANVLTF

j_call: TRBJ2-7
v_call: TRBV2
clone_size: NA
d_call: TRBD2
cdr3_nt: TGTGCCAGCAGTGTCTCGACTAGCGGCGAGCAGTACTTC
cdr3_aa: CASSVSTSGEQYF

j_call: TRBJ1-2
v_call: TRBV5-1
clone_size: NA
d_call: NA
cdr3_nt: TGCGCCAGCAGCTTGGAAGGCAGGGAGACTCACTATGGCTACACCTTC
cdr3_aa: CASSLEGRETHYGYTF

j_call: TRBJ2-7
v_call: TRBV30
clone_size: NA
d_call: NA
cdr3_nt: TGTGCCTGGAGTGTAGGAGGCGGCCGCAACGAGCAGTACTTC
cdr3_aa: CAWSVGGGRNEQYF

j_call: TRBJ1-2
v_call: TRBV4-1
clone_size: NA
d_call: NA
cdr3_nt: TGCGCCAGCAGCCAAGATGGTCCCGGCTATGGCTACACCTTC
cdr3_aa: CASSQDGPGYGYTF

j_call: TRBJ1-1
v_call: TRBV9
clone_size: NA
d_call: NA
cdr3_nt: TGTGCCAGCAGCAAAGGGACGTACAACACTGAAGCTTTCTTT
cdr3_aa: CASSKGTYNTEAFF

j_call: TRBJ1-1
v_call: TRBV11-3
clone_size: NA
d_call: NA
cdr3_nt: TGTGCCAGCAGCTTACAGGACGGCGAAGCTTTCTTT
cdr3_aa: CASSLQDGEAFF

j_call: TRBJ1-1
v_call: TRBV14
clone_size: NA
d_call: NA
cdr3_nt: TGTGCCAGCAGCCAAGCCGGGATGAACACTGAAGCTTTCTTT
cdr3_aa: CASSQAGMNTEAFF

j_call: TRBJ2-5
v_call: TRBV19
clone_size: NA
d_call: TRBD2
cdr3_nt: TGTGCCAGTAGTATAACCGCGGGGGTCCCCAGCCAGTACTTC
cdr3_aa: CASSITAGVPSQYF

j_call: TRBJ2-1
v_call: TRBV11-2
clone_size: NA
d_call: TRBD2
cdr3_nt: TGTGCCAGCAGCTTTACAGCGGGAGGCTCCTACAATGAGCAGTTCTTC
cdr3_aa: CASSFTAGGSYNEQFF

j_call: TRBJ1-4
v_call: TRBV9
clone_size: NA
d_call: NA
cdr3_nt: TGTGCCAGCAGCCGGTCTGACAGAACAACTAATGAAAAACTGTTTTTT
cdr3_aa: CASSRSDRTTNEKLFF

j_call: TRBJ1-3
v_call: TRBV6-5
clone_size: NA
d_call: NA
cdr3_nt: TGTGCCAGCAGTAGGACTTTTGGAAACACCATATATTTT
cdr3_aa: CASSRTFGNTIYF

j_call: TRBJ1-5
v_call: TRBV19
clone_size: NA
d_call: NA
cdr3_nt: TGTGCCAGTAGTATTGCTGGCCGGGGGGGCAATCAGCCCCAGCATTTT
cdr3_aa: CASSIAGRGGNQPQHF

j_call: TRBJ1-1
v_call: TRBV29-1
clone_size: NA
d_call: NA
cdr3_nt: TGCAGCGTTGAGATTATGGGAATGAACACTGAAGCTTTCTTT
cdr3_aa: CSVEIMGMNTEAFF

j_call: TRBJ2-3
v_call: TRBV5-1
clone_size: NA
d_call: TRBD2
cdr3_nt: TGCGCCAGCAGCTGGGATCTAGCGGGGACGGCAGATACGCAGTATTTT
cdr3_aa: CASSWDLAGTADTQYF

j_call: TRBJ1-5
v_call: TRBV2
clone_size: NA
d_call: NA
cdr3_nt: TGTGCCACTCAAGGGGACCGAGTTGAGCCCCAGCATTTT
cdr3_aa: CATQGDRVEPQHF

j_call: TRBJ2-1
v_call: TRBV6-4
clone_size: NA
d_call: NA
cdr3_nt: TGTGCCAGCAGTGACTCATTATCGGGGGCTAAGAATGAGCAGTTCTTC
cdr3_aa: CASSDSLSGAKNEQFF

j_call: TRBJ2-7
v_call: TRBV6-5
clone_size: NA
d_call: NA
cdr3_nt: TGTGCCAGCAGTTACGGTGGGGCGGGCTCCTACGAGCAGTACTTC
cdr3_aa: CASSYGGAGSYEQYF